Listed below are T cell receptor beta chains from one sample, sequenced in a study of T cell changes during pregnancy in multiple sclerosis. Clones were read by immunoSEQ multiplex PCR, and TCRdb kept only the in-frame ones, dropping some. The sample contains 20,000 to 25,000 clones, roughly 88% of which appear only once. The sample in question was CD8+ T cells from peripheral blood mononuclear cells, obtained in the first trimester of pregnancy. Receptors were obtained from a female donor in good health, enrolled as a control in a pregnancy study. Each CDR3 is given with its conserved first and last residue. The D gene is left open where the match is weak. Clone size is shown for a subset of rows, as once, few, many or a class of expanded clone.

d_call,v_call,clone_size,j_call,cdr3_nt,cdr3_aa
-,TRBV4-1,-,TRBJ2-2,TGCGCCAGCAGCCAGACGGGGGTCCCGGGAGCCGGGGAGCTGTTTTTT,CASSQTGVPGAGELFF
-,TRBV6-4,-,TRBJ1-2,TGTGCCGGGTCGACGGAGGCTAAGTATGGCTACACCTTC,CAGSTEAKYGYTF
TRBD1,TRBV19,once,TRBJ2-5,TGTGCCAGTAGTATCCCTAAAATCTGGGACAGGGGAGTTCAAGAGACCCAGTACTTC,CASSIPKIWDRGVQETQYF
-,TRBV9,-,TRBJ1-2,TGTGCCAGCAGCGACAACGGGTGGAGCTACACCTTC,CASSDNGWSYTF
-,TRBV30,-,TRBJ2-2,TGTGCCTGGAGTGTATCGCAGGGCGGGGAGCTGTTTTTT,CAWSVSQGGELFF
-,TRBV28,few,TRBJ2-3,TGTGCCAGCAGTAAGACACCCACAGATACGCAGTATTTT,CASSKTPTDTQYF
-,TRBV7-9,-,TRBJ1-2,TGTGCCAGCAGCTCCGGGGGGGGAAGTAACTATGGCTACACCTTC,CASSSGGGSNYGYTF
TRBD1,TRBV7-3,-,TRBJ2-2,TGTGCCAGCAGCTTACCTTGGACAGGGGGCTTCGGGGAGCTGTTTTTT,CASSLPWTGGFGELFF
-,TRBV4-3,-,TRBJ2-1,TGCGCCAGCAGCCTAGGGGGGGGTTCCTACAATGAGCAGTTCTTC,CASSLGGGSYNEQFF
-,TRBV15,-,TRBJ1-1,TGTGCCACCAGCAGGAAGGACAGTGTGAACACTGAAGCTTTCTTT,CATSRKDSVNTEAFF
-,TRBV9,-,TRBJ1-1,TGTGCCAGCAGCACCGGGAGGGGGATGACTGAAGCTTTCTTT,CASSTGRGMTEAFF
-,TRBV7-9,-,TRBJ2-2,TGTGCCAGCAGCTCCCGACAGGCGAACACCGGGGAGCTGTTTTTT,CASSSRQANTGELFF
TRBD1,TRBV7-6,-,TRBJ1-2,TGTGCCAGCAGACCCCCCGGGACAGGGTATGGCTACACCTTC,CASRPPGTGYGYTF
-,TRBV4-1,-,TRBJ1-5,TGCGCCAGCAGCCAAGGGGCAGGTCTGGGCAATCAGCCCCAGCATTTT,CASSQGAGLGNQPQHF
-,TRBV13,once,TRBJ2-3,TGTGCCAGCCTGGCGGCCGAAACGGGGGGCGGCGCAGATACGCAGTATTTT,CASLAAETGGGADTQYF
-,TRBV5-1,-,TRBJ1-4,TGCGCCAGCAGCTTGGGGGGCCAAGGAGAAAAACTGTTTTTT,CASSLGGQGEKLFF
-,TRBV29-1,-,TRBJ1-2,TGCAGCGTTGAAGGGCCTCATGGCTACACCTTC,CSVEGPHGYTF
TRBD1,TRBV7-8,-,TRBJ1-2,TGTGCCAGCAGCCCGGACCCAGGGGGCCCCTATGGCTACACCTTC,CASSPDPGGPYGYTF
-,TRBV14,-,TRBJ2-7,TGTGCCAGCAGTCTCGATCAGGGCTACGAGCAGTACTTC,CASSLDQGYEQYF
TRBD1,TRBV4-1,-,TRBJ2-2,TGCGCCAGCAGCCAAGGGCACAGGGGGCTAGGAGGGAACACCGGGGAGCTGTTTTTT,CASSQGHRGLGGNTGELFF
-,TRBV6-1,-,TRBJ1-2,TGTGCCAGCAGGGGCAACCATGGCTACACCTTC,CASRGNHGYTF
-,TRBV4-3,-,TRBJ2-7,TGCGCCAGCAGCCAAGCAACAGTAGATTACGAGCAGTACTTC,CASSQATVDYEQYF